One and the same sample provided the 14 T cell receptor beta chains below, sequenced in a study of human T cells and chemical hapten exposure. Specified time point: healthy volunteer bleed at 6 weeks. The authors extracted total RNA from unfractionated whole blood. Using its own MiXCR run on the RACE reads, TCRdb lists one record per CDR3 protein. Of 35,000 to 55,000 distinct CDR3 sequences in the sample, about 4% were seen once. Sequencing input: whole blood. The source of these receptors is a human donor in good health. Some clones in this sample may be carry-over from other donors' samples.

This clonotype has at least ten counts. The chain links TRBV28 to TRBJ1-5; D possibly corresponds to TRBD1 (5 bases). This CDR3 has 15 amino acids. The germline V gene encodes CDR1 MDHEN and CDR2 SYDVKM. V lost 5 bases and J lost 10, with 21 bases in between. The chain's CDR3 is CASSPRGGAAHPQHF. CDR3 bases: TGTGCCAGCAGTCCGCGCGGAGGGGCCGCGCATCCCCAGCATTTT.

Only a few counts were recorded for this clonotype. The chain employs TRBV6-6 and TRBJ1-4; no clear D gene. Trimming pared 2 bases from V and 14 bases from J, leaving 12 bases between. This CDR3 comprises 12 residues. Germline V CDR1 and CDR2: MNHNY, SVGAGI (reference sequence). CDR3 protein: CASSYQNSGLFF. The CDR3 DNA reads TGTGCCAGCAGTTACCAGAACAGCGGGCTGTTTTTT.

This clonotype was seen repeatedly, ten times or more. The J gene is TRBJ1-6, the V gene TRBV7-9; a weak D match, TRBD1 (5 bases). The CDR3 is 14 residues long. V was cut by 1 base and J by 7 bases, with 8 bases left in between. Germline V CDR1 and CDR2: SEHNR, FQNEAQ (reference sequence). The CDR3 nucleotides are TGTGCCAGCAGCTTAGAAGGGACGAATTCACCCCTCCACTTT. Its translation is CASSLEGTNSPLHF.

This clonotype has a count of ten or more. V usage is TRBV3-1 and J usage is TRBJ2-3; 7 bases map to TRBD1. Looked up from germline, CDR1 is LGHDT and CDR2 is YNNKEL (reference sequence). The CDR3 is made up of 16 amino acids. The ends lost 4 bases at V and 1 base at J; junction bases unmatched: 8. For the CDR3, the DNA is TGTGCCAGCAGCCGTCAGAGGGGGCTTGGCACAGATACGCAGTATTTT. It specifies CASSRQRGLGTDTQYF.

This clonotype has a handful of counts. The genes are TRBV11-2 and TRBJ2-7; 7 positions match TRBD2. Germline assignment: CDR1 SGHAT and CDR2 FQNNGV. Trimming removed 1 base from V and 4 bases from J; junction bases left unmatched: 4. This CDR3 has 14 residues. CDR3 residues: CASSLGGGSYEQYF. CDR3 nucleotide sequence: TGTGCCAGCAGCTTAGGCGGCGGGAGTTACGAGCAGTACTTC.

This clonotype has a count of ten or more. The genes are TRBV20-1 and TRBJ2-3, with D unresolved. The V gene lost 1 base and the J gene lost 1 base, with 15 bases spanning the gap. Germline V gene lookup returns CDR1 DFQATT and CDR2 SNEGSKA (reference sequence). This CDR3 comprises 16 residues. In DNA form, the CDR3 reads TGCAGTGCTAGAGGGTATCCAAGACCTGGCACAGATACGCAGTATTTT. Translation gives CSARGYPRPGTDTQYF.

This clonotype has a count of ten or more. V is TRBV28 and J is TRBJ1-5; tentative D call: TRBD1 (5 bases). With 3 bases removed from V and 3 bases from J, the gap between germline ends came to 9 bases. Germline V gene lookup returns CDR1 MDHEN and CDR2 SYDVKM. This CDR3 region has 14 residues. CDR3 residues: CASSLGPSNQPQHF. CDR3 DNA sequence: TGTGCCAGCAGTTTGGGACCGTCCAATCAGCCCCAGCATTTT.

This clonotype was seen more than once but under ten times. The chain couples TRBV14 to TRBJ2-3, with D possibly matching TRBD2 (6 bases). Germline V CDR1 and CDR2: SGHDN, FVKESK. The ends were cut back, 8 bases at V and 3 bases at J, with 12 bases in the middle. The CDR3 sequence is 13 residues long. CDR3 nucleotides: TGTGCCAGCGATAGCGGATCTACAGATACGCAGTATTTT. It translates to CASDSGSTDTQYF.

The sample holds many counts of this clonotype. V is TRBV29-1 and J is TRBJ2-7; weak D call: TRBD1 (5 bases). The CDR3 loop spans 12 amino acids. Germline-derived CDR1 and CDR2 are SQVTM and ANQGSEA. The V and J ends lost 7 bases and 7 bases respectively, with 17 bases between them. The CDR3 region has the DNA TGCAGCGCCGGACATACTATGGGGGAGCAGTACTTC. Protein product: CSAGHTMGEQYF.

By share, this clonotype counts as large. The chain links TRBV12-3 or TRBV12-4 to TRBJ2-2; D is unclear. The CDR3 spans 15 residues. Trimming removed 0 bases from V and 6 bases from J, with 11 bases in between. DNA of the CDR3: TGTGCCAGCAGTTTAGCAGTGGACGCGGCCGGGGAGCTGTTTTTT. Translated: CASSLAVDAAGELFF.

This clonotype was counted many times. This rearrangement joins TRBV12-3 or TRBV12-4 to TRBJ2-4, with 8 bases that match TRBD1. The CDR3 extends over 16 amino acids. The V gene end was trimmed by 3 bases and the J gene end by 0 bases; junction bases not matched to a gene: 4. As DNA, the CDR3 is TGTGCCAGCAGTTTTCGACAGGGGATAGCCAAAAACATTCAGTACTTC. As protein: CASSFRQGIAKNIQYF.

This clonotype was detected ten times or more. The chain couples TRBV28 to TRBJ2-5; no clear D gene. The CDR3 has 16 residues. The germline V gene encodes CDR1 MDHEN and CDR2 SYDVKM. V was pared by 2 bases and J by 1 base, with 14 bases between. This CDR3 is CASSLRLGSIQETQYF. As DNA, the CDR3 is TGTGCCAGCAGTTTACGTCTGGGGTCGATCCAAGAGACCCAGTACTTC.

This clonotype was seen a handful of times. V and J are TRBV3-1 and TRBJ1-2; perhaps TRBD1 as D (6 bases). V lost 5 bases and J lost 7, with 17 bases in between. Germline V gives CDR1 LGHDT, CDR2 YNNKEL (reference sequence). The CDR3 extends over 14 amino acids. DNA of the CDR3: TGTGCCAGCAGCTCCGGACAGCAGTTGGGTGGCTACACCTTC. Translating gives CASSSGQQLGGYTF.

This clonotype was found many times. The genes are TRBV11-2 and TRBJ2-4; 8 bases line up with TRBD2. CDR1 and CDR2 from the germline V gene are SGHAT and FQNNGV. Germline trimming cut 4 bases from V and 0 bases from J; bases unmatched to any gene: 5. CDR3 size: 16 residues. CDR3: CASSSLAELAKNIQYF. CDR3 nucleotides: TGTGCCAGCAGCTCACTAGCGGAGTTAGCCAAAAACATTCAGTACTTC.